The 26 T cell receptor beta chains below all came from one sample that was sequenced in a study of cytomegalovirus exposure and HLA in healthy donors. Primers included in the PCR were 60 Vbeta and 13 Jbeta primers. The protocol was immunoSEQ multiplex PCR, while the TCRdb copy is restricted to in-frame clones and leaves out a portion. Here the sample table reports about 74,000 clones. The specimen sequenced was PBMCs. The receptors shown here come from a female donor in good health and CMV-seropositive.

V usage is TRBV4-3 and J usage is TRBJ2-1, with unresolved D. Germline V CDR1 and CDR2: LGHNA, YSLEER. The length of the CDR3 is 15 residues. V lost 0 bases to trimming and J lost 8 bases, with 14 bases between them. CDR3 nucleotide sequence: TGCGCCAGCAGCCAAGATGCCGGTTCGCGGTATGAGCAGTTCTTC. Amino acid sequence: CASSQDAGSRYEQFF.

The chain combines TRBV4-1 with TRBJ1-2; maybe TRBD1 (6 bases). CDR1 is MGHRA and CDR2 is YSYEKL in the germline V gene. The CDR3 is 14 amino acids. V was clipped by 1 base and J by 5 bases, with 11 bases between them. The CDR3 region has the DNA TGCGCCAGCAGCCAAGGGGGGACACCTTATGGCTACACCTTC. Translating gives CASSQGGTPYGYTF.

CDR3 amino acids: CASRTTISYEQYF. The CDR3 region has the DNA TGTGCCAGCAGGACTACCATCTCCTACGAGCAGTACTTC. The rearrangement links TRBV6-5 to TRBJ2-7; the D gene is possibly TRBD2 (5 bases). The CDR3 extends over 13 amino acids. V dropped 6 bases and J dropped 0 bases, with 9 bases sitting between them. Germline CDR1 and CDR2: MNHEY and SVGAGI.

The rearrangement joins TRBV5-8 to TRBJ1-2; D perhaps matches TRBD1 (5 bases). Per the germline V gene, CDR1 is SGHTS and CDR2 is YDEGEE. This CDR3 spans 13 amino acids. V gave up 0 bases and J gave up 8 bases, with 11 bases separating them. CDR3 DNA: TGTGCCAGCAGCTTGGCCGCCAGGGAAGGCTACACCTTC. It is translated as CASSLAAREGYTF.

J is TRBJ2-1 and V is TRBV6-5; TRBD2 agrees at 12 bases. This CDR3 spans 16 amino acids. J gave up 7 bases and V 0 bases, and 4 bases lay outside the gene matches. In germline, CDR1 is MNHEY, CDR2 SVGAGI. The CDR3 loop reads CASSYSTSGSRNEQFF. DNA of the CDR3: TGTGCCAGCAGTTACTCGACTAGCGGGAGTCGTAATGAGCAGTTCTTC.

The CDR3 region is CAWRGTAYNSPLHF. CDR3 sequence (DNA): TGTGCCTGGCGCGGGACTGCCTATAATTCACCCCTCCACTTT. The chain recombines TRBV30 with TRBJ1-6; tentative D call: TRBD1 (5 bases). CDR3 length: 14 residues. The V and J ends lost 5 bases and 2 bases respectively, with 10 bases between them. Per the germline V gene, CDR1 is GTSNPN and CDR2 is SVGIG (reference sequence). Supplemented by reference TRBV30 and TRBJ1-6, the full variable domain reads SQTIHQWPATLVQPVGSPLSLECTVEGTSNPNLYWYRQAAGRGLQLLFYSVGIGQISSEVPQNLSASRPQDRQFILSSKKLLLSDSGFYLCAWRGTAYNSPLHFGNGTRLTVT.

The CDR3 sequence: CAWSGPLGTASNEKLFF. CDR3 sequence (DNA): TGTGCCTGGAGTGGCCCTTTAGGGACAGCCTCTAATGAAAAACTGTTTTTT. This chain connects TRBV30 to TRBJ1-4, with 7 bases matching TRBD1. V shed 1 base, J shed 3 bases, and the junction held 11 bases outside the gene matches. The CDR3 consists of 17 residues. CDR1 is GTSNPN and CDR2 is SVGIG in the germline V gene (reference sequence).

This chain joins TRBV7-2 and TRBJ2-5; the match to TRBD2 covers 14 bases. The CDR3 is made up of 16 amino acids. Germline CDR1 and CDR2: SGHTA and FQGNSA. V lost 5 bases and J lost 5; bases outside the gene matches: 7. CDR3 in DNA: TGTGCCAGCAGCAACGGACTAGCGGGAGGTATGGAGACCCAGTACTTC. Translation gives CASSNGLAGGMETQYF. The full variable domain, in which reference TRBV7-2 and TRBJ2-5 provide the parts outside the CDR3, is GAGVSQSPSNKVTEKGKDVELRCDPISGHTALYWYRQSLGQGLEFLIYFQGNSAPDKSGLPSDRFSAERTGGSVSTLTIQRTQQEDSAVYLCASSNGLAGGMETQYFGPGTRLLVL.

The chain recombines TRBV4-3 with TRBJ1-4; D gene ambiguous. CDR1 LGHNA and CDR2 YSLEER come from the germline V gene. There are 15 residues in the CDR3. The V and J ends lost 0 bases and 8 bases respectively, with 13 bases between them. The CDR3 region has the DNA TGCGCCAGCAGCCAAGAAGCAGATCTCGGGGAAAAACTGTTTTTT. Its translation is CASSQEADLGEKLFF.

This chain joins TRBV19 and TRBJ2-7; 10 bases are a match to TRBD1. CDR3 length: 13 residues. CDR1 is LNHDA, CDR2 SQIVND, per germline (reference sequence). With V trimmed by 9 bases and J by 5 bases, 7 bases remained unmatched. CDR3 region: CASTETGGHEQYF. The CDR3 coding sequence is TGTGCCAGCACGGAGACAGGGGGCCACGAGCAGTACTTC.

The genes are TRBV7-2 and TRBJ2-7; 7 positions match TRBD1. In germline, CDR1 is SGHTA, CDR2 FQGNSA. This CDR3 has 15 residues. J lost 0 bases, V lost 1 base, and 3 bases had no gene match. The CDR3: CASSLEDRYSYEQYF. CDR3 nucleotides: TGTGCCAGCAGCTTAGAGGACAGGTACTCCTACGAGCAGTACTTC.

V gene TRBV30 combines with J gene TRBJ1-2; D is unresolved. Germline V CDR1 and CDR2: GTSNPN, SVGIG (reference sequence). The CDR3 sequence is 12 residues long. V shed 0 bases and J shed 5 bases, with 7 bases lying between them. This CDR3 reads CAWSVPQYGYTF. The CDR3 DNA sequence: TGTGCCTGGAGTGTACCACAATATGGCTACACCTTC. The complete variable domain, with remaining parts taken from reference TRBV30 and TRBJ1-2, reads SQTIHQWPATLVQPVGSPLSLECTVEGTSNPNLYWYRQAAGRGLQLLFYSVGIGQISSEVPQNLSASRPQDRQFILSSKKLLLSDSGFYLCAWSVPQYGYTFGSGTRLTVV.

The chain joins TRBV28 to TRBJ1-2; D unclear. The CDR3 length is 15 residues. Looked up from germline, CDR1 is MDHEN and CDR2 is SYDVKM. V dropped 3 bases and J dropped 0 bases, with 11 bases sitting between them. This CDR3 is CASSLEGAANYGYTF. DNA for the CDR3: TGTGCCAGCAGTTTGGAAGGAGCTGCTAACTATGGCTACACCTTC.

The CDR3 protein is CASSQDWGTMTGEEKLFF. The CDR3 DNA sequence: TGTGCCAGCAGCCAAGACTGGGGGACCATGACAGGAGAAGAGAAACTGTTTTTT. The chain carries TRBV14 and TRBJ1-4; TRBD1 is a possible D gene (6 bases). The V end lost 0 bases, the J end lost 11 bases, and 25 bases lay between the germline ends. Germline V gives CDR1 SGHDN, CDR2 FVKESK. The CDR3 length is 18 residues.

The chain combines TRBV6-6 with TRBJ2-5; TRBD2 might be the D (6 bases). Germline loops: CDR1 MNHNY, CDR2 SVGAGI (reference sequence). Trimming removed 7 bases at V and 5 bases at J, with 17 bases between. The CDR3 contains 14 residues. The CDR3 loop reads CASTLSGLKETQYF. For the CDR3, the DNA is TGTGCCAGCACCCTCAGCGGGCTGAAGGAGACCCAGTACTTC.

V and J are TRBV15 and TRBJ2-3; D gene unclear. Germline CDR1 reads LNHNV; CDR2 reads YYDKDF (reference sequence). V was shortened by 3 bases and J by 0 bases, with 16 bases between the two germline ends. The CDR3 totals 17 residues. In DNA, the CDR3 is TGTGCCACCAGCAGCCCATACCAACTTTCTAGCACAGATACGCAGTATTTT. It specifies CATSSPYQLSSTDTQYF.

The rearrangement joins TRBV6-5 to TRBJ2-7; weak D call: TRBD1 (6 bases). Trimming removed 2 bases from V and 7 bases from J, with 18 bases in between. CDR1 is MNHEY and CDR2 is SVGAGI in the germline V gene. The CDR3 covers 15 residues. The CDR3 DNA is TGTGCCAGCAGTTACGGGCCACAGGGCTCTAGGGAGCAGTACTTC. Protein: CASSYGPQGSREQYF.

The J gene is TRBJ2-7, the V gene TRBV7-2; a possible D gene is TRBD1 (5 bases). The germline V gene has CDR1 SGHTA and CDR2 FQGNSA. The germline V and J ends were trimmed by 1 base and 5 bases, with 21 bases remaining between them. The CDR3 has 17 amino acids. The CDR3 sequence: CASSLEAPPWAGNEQYF. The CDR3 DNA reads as TGTGCCAGCAGCTTAGAGGCCCCACCCTGGGCAGGGAACGAGCAGTACTTC.

CDR3 amino acids: CASSLDSGSVNEQFF. In DNA form, the CDR3 reads TGTGCCAGCAGCTTAGATAGCGGGTCTGTCAATGAGCAGTTCTTC. The chain employs TRBV7-2 and TRBJ2-1; TRBD2 aligns across 7 bases. The V gene end was trimmed by 1 base and the J gene end by 6 bases; junction bases not matched to a gene: 6. CDR1 SGHTA and CDR2 FQGNSA come from the germline V gene. The CDR3 totals 15 residues.

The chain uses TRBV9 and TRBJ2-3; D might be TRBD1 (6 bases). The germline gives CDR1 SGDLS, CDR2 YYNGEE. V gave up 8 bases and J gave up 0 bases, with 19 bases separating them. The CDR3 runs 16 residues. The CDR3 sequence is CASGSPGAISTDTQYF. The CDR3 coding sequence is TGTGCCAGTGGGTCCCCAGGGGCCATTAGCACAGATACGCAGTATTTT.

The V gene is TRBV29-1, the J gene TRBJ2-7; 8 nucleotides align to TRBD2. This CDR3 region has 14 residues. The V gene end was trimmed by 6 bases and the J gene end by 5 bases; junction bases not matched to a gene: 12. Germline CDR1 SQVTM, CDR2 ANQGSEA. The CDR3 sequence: CSVAPGRADDEQYF. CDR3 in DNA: TGCAGCGTCGCCCCCGGGAGGGCCGACGACGAGCAGTACTTC.

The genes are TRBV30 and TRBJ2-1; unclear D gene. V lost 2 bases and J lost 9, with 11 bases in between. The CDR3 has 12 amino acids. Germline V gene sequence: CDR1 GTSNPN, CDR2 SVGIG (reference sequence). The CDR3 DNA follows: TGTGCCTGGAGTCAGGTAGGAACTGAGCAGTTCTTC. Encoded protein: CAWSQVGTEQFF.

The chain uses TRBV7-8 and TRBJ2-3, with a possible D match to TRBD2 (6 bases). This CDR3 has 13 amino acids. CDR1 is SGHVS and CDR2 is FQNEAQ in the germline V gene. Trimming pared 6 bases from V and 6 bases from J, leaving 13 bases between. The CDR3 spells CASSQLGGDTQYF. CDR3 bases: TGTGCCAGCAGTCAGTTAGGAGGGGATACGCAGTATTTT. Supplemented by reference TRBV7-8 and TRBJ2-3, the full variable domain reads GAGVSQSPRYKVAKRGQDVALRCDPISGHVSLFWYQQALGQGPEFLTYFQNEAQLDKSGLPSDRFFAERPEGSVSTLKIQRTQQEDSAVYLCASSQLGGDTQYFGPGTRLTVL.

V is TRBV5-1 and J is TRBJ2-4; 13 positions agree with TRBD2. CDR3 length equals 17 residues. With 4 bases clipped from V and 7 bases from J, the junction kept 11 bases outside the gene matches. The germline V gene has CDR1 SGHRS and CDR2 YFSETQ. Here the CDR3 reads CASSGGTSGDRSNIQYF. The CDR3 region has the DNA TGCGCCAGCAGCGGAGGGACTAGCGGGGACCGGTCGAACATTCAGTACTTC.

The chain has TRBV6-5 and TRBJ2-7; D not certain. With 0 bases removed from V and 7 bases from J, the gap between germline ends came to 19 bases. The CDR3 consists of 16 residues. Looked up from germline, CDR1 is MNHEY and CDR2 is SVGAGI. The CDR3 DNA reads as TGTGCCAGCAGTTACTCGATTTACGACCCCTCTAGAGAGCAGTACTTC. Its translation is CASSYSIYDPSREQYF.

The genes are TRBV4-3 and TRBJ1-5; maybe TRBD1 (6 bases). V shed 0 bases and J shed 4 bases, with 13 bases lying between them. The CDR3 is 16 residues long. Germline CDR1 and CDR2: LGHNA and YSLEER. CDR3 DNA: TGCGCCAGCAGCCAAGACAGGGGCGCCCGAAATCAGCCCCAGCATTTT. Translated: CASSQDRGARNQPQHF.